Sequencing of this T cell receptor beta chain was carried out in a study of a mutant IDH1 vaccine in newly diagnosed glioma. For the study at large: The start of vaccination came 4-6 weeks after radiotherapy alone, or with temozolomide cycles. Earlier treatment was radiotherapy, temozolomide, or both, with most getting both.

Findings and caveats of the study: With respect to changes in top peripheral T cell clonotypes, pseudoprogression seemed unrelated.

Time point of the sample: week 23, last vaccination. Doses consisted of 300 ug of mutant IDH1 20-mer peptide each, paired with topical imiquimod. Clones were read by immunoSEQ multiplex PCR, and TCRdb kept only the in-frame ones, dropping some. Of approximately 82,000 clones in the sample, roughly 85% were seen once. The CDR3 loop spans 16 amino acids. CDR1 and CDR2 (germline): SGHDT, YYEEEE. The ends were cut back, 2 bases at V and 2 bases at J, with 14 bases in the middle. Points on this clone: Its antigen remains unidentified.

This rearrangement joins TRBV5-6 to TRBJ2-1, with D possibly TRBD2 on 6 matching bases. The source material was PBMCs, sampled from a glioma patient whose treatment included an IDH1 peptide vaccine. This receptor was taken from a woman aged 45 to 65 with glioma. The DNA for the CDR3 is TGTGCCAGCAGCTTCGTTAGCGGACGCGCCTACAATGAGCAGTTCTTC. As protein: CASSFVSGRAYNEQFF. Filled out from reference TRBV5-6 and TRBJ2-1, the complete variable domain reads DAGVTQSPTHLIKTRGQQVTLRCSPKSGHDTVSWYQQALGQGPQFIFQYYEEEERQRGNFPDRFSGHQFPNYSSELNVNALLLGDSALYLCASSFVSGRAYNEQFFGPGTRLTVL.